One and the same sample provided the 6 T cell receptor beta chains below, sequenced in a study of cytomegalovirus exposure and HLA in healthy donors (dated by TCRdb to the late 2010s). The library was made by the immunoSEQ multiplex PCR assay. The multiplex PCR relied on a mix of 60 forward primers for TCR Vbeta segments and 13 reverse primers for TCR Jbeta segments. Not all clones reach the TCRdb copy of this immuneACCESS table, which keeps in-frame sequences only. Checked studies attribute under half of the gap to unresolved V genes and leave the rest unexplained. The sample table shows 150,000 to 200,000 clones, and roughly 80% are seen once. The top ten hold 0.75% to 0.9% of the sample. Sequencing was done on a sample of PBMCs. These receptor sequences come from a woman younger than 30 in good health and CMV-seronegative.

V is TRBV9 and J is TRBJ1-1, with 9 bases identical to TRBD1. Germline CDR1 is SGDLS and CDR2 is YYNGEE. J was trimmed by 8 bases and V by 0 bases; bases with no gene match: 5. The CDR3 consists of 14 residues. CDR3 residues: CASSVGGQGFEAFF. As DNA, the CDR3 is TGTGCCAGCAGCGTAGGAGGACAGGGGTTCGAAGCTTTCTTT.

The chain links TRBV4-1 to TRBJ1-5, with unresolved D. V lost 0 bases, J lost 0 bases, and 12 bases lay in between. Germline V gives CDR1 MGHRA, CDR2 YSYEKL. This CDR3 is built from 17 residues. Here the CDR3 reads CASSQDSTPYSNQPQHF. The CDR3 DNA sequence: TGCGCCAGCAGCCAAGATTCGACACCTTATAGCAATCAGCCCCAGCATTTT.

The chain carries TRBV5-1 and TRBJ2-7; D possibly corresponds to TRBD2 (6 bases). Germline CDR1 SGHRS, CDR2 YFSETQ. Trimming removed 4 bases from V and 3 bases from J, with 17 bases in between. This CDR3 region has 15 residues. The CDR3 DNA reads as TGCGCCAGCAGCCCGGTGGTAGGCGGGAACTACGAGCAGTACTTC. Protein product: CASSPVVGGNYEQYF.

The gene calls are TRBV5-1 and TRBJ2-3, with TRBD2 identical over 9 bases. CDR3 length: 15 amino acids. Germline V gene lookup returns CDR1 SGHRS and CDR2 YFSETQ. Unmatched junction bases numbered 6, after V lost 5 bases and J lost 2 bases. The CDR3 protein is CASSLLAGATDTQYF. The DNA of the CDR3 is TGCGCCAGCAGTTTACTAGCGGGTGCCACAGATACGCAGTATTTT. The full variable domain, its missing parts supplied by reference TRBV5-1 and TRBJ2-3, is KAGVTQTPRYLIKTRGQQVTLSCSPISGHRSVSWYQQTPGQGLQFLFEYFSETQRNKGNFPGRFSGRQFSNSRSEMNVSTLELGDSALYLCASSLLAGATDTQYFGPGTRLTVL.

The chain carries TRBV19 and TRBJ2-6; TRBD2 might be the D (7 bases). The CDR3 sequence is 16 residues long. V gave up 2 bases and J gave up 4 bases, with 12 bases separating them. Germline V gene data show CDR1 as LNHDA and CDR2 as SQIVND (reference sequence). This CDR3 reads CASSIRGARGANVLTF. CDR3 nucleotide sequence: TGTGCCAGTAGTATACGGGGGGCACGAGGGGCCAACGTCCTGACTTTC.

The chain couples TRBV28 to TRBJ2-3; TRBD2 agrees at 9 bases. Unmatched junction bases numbered 7, after V lost 6 bases and J lost 3 bases. Germline CDR1 is MDHEN and CDR2 is SYDVKM. There are 15 residues in the CDR3. The CDR3 DNA is TGTGCCAGCAGCCCGTTCGCGGGAGGGACAGATACGCAGTATTTT. It yields the protein CASSPFAGGTDTQYF.